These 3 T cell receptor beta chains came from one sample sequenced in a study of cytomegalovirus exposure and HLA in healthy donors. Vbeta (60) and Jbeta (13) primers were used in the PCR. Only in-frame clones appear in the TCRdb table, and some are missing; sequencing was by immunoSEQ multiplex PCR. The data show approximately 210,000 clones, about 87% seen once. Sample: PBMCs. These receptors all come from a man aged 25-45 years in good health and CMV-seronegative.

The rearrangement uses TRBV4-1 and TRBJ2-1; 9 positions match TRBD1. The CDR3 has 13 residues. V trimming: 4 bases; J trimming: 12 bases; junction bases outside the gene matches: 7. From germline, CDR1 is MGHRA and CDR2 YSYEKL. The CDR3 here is CASSLGQGSAQFF. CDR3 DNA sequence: TGCGCCAGCAGCCTGGGACAGGGATCGGCGCAGTTCTTC.

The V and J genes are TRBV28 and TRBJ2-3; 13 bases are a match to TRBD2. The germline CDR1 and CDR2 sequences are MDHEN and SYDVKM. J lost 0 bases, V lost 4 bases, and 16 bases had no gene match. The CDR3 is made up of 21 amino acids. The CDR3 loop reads CASSWPGLAGQVQTSTDTQYF. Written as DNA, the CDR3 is TGTGCCAGCAGTTGGCCGGGACTAGCGGGGCAGGTGCAAACTAGCACAGATACGCAGTATTTT.

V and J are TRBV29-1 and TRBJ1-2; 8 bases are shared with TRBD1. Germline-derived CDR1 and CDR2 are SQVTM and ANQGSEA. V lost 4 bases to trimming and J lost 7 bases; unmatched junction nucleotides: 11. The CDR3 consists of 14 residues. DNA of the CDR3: TGCAGCGTTGCCCGATTGGCAGGGGGCCTTGGCTACACCTTC. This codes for CSVARLAGGLGYTF.